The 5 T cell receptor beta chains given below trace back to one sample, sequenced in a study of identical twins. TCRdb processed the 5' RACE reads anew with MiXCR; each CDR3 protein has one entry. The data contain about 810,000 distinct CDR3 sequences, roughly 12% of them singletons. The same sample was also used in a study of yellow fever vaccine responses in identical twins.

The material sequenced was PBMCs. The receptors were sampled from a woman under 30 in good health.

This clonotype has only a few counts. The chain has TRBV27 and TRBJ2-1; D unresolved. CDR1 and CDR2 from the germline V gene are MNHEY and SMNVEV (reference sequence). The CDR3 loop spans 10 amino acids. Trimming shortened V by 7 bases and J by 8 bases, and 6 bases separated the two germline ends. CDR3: CASTLHEQFF. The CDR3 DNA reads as TGTGCCAGCACGCTCCATGAGCAGTTCTTC.

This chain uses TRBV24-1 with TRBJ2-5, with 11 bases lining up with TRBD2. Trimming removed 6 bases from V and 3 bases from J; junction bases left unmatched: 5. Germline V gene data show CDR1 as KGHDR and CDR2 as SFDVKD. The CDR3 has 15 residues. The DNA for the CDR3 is TGTGCCACCAGTCCTAGCGGGAGGCCTGAAGAGACCCAGTACTTC. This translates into CATSPSGRPEETQYF.

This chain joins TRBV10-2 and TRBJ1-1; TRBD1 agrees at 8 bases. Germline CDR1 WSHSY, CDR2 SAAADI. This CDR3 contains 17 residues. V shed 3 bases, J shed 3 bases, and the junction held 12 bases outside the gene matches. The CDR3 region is CASSESRQGLRDTEAFF. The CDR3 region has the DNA TGCGCCAGCAGTGAATCGCGACAGGGGCTGAGGGACACTGAAGCTTTCTTT.

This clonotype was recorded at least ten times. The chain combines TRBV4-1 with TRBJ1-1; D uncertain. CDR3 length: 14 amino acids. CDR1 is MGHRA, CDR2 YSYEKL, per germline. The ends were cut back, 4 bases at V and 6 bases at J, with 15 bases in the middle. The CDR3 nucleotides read TGCGCCAGCAGCCGAATCGAAGGGTTACCTGAAGCTTTCTTT. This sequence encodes CASSRIEGLPEAFF.

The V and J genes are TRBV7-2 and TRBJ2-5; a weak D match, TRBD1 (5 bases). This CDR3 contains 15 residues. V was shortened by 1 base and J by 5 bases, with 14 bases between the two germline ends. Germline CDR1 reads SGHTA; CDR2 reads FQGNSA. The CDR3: CASSLVSRADETQYF. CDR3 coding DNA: TGTGCCAGCAGCTTAGTCTCCAGGGCGGACGAGACCCAGTACTTC.